A single sample is the source of the 19 T cell receptor beta chains below, sequenced in a study of immune evolution from preneoplasia to lung adenocarcinoma. Sequenced by immunoSEQ multiplex PCR; TCRdb stores in-frame clones only, minus some. The sample lists 9,000 to 10,000 clones; roughly 77% were seen once. The specimen sequenced was FFPE minimally invasive lung adenocarcinoma tissue. The receptor set was obtained from a donor of 70 years or more with lung adenocarcinoma.

The rearrangement links TRBV28 to TRBJ2-3; 7 bases map to TRBD1. The CDR3 is 16 residues long. After removal of 6 bases from V and 0 bases from J, the junction contained 9 bases not matched to a gene. Germline loops: CDR1 MDHEN, CDR2 SYDVKM. CDR3 DNA sequence: TGTGCCAGCAGCTTACGAGGGACAGCTAGCACAGATACGCAGTATTTT. Translation: CASSLRGTASTDTQYF.

The chain has TRBV10-3 and TRBJ1-4, with 7 bases fitting TRBD1. The CDR3 contains 14 residues. Germline V gene sequence: CDR1 ENHRY, CDR2 SYGVKD. J gave up 6 bases and V 6 bases, and 7 bases lay outside the gene matches. CDR3 sequence: CAISNPGTDEKLFF. The CDR3 nucleotides read TGTGCCATCAGCAACCCCGGGACAGATGAAAAACTGTTTTTT.

This chain links TRBV18 with TRBJ2-7, with TRBD2 matching 7 bases. Losses at the gene ends were 1 base for V and 7 bases for J; bases not matched to a gene: 10. The CDR3 consists of 15 residues. Germline V gene sequence: CDR1 KGHSH, CDR2 LQKENI. CDR3 nucleotides: TGTGCCAGCTCACCACTTGCGGGAGAAGGGAGGGAGCAGTACTTC. Protein sequence: CASSPLAGEGREQYF.

Here the CDR3 DNA reads TGCGCCAGCAGCACCGGACAGGGGCGCGGGCAGTTCTTC. This gives the protein CASSTGQGRGQFF. The chain combines TRBV5-1 with TRBJ2-1, with 9 bases lining up with TRBD1. The germline gives CDR1 SGHRS, CDR2 YFSETQ. This CDR3 has 13 amino acids. Unmatched junction bases numbered 8, after V lost 4 bases and J lost 12 bases.

V is TRBV7-2 and J is TRBJ1-1; the D is unclear. This CDR3 is built from 16 residues. Per the germline V gene, CDR1 is SGHTA and CDR2 is FQGNSA. Trimming removed 1 base at V and 0 bases at J, with 12 bases between. The CDR3 here is CASSLDLGTMNTEAFF. CDR3 sequence (DNA): TGTGCCAGCAGCTTAGATCTGGGTACCATGAACACTGAAGCTTTCTTT.

The CDR3 loop reads CASSLAELAGKGYEQYF. Written as DNA, the CDR3 is TGCGCCAGCAGCTTGGCTGAACTAGCGGGAAAAGGCTACGAGCAGTACTTC. The rearrangement links TRBV5-1 to TRBJ2-7, with 10 bases identical to TRBD2. Germline trimming cut 0 bases from V and 3 bases from J; bases unmatched to any gene: 9. CDR1 and CDR2 from the germline V gene are SGHRS and YFSETQ. There are 17 residues in the CDR3.

The genes are TRBV19 and TRBJ1-4, with no clear D. The CDR3 has 16 residues. Germline V gene lookup returns CDR1 LNHDA and CDR2 SQIVND (reference sequence). Trimming cost V 2 bases and J 4 bases, with 14 bases left between them. The CDR3 protein is CASSIRPSAINEKLFF. The CDR3 DNA reads TGTGCCAGTAGTATACGGCCGAGTGCAATTAATGAAAAACTGTTTTTT.

The chain uses TRBV30 and TRBJ1-5; D remains unclear. V was trimmed by 4 bases and J by 7 bases, leaving 11 bases between them. This CDR3 is 12 amino acids long. The germline gives CDR1 GTSNPN, CDR2 SVGIG (reference sequence). The CDR3 here is CAWNNVGQPQHF. CDR3 sequence (DNA): TGTGCCTGGAACAACGTCGGACAGCCCCAGCATTTT.

The chain combines TRBV7-9 with TRBJ1-1; 10 bases match TRBD1. The CDR3 consists of 14 residues. Germline V gives CDR1 SEHNR, CDR2 FQNEAQ (reference sequence). The J segment lost 8 bases and the V segment lost 7 bases, leaving 10 bases of the junction unmatched. CDR3 sequence reads: CASTRSGQGTEAFF. In DNA form, the CDR3 reads TGTGCCAGCACCCGGTCGGGACAGGGGACAGAAGCTTTCTTT.

This clone was picked up one time. V is TRBV29-1 and J is TRBJ2-7; D not certain. The CDR3 has 12 amino acids. V lost 2 bases, J lost 7 bases, and 12 bases lay in between. Germline V CDR1 and CDR2: SQVTM, ANQGSEA. The CDR3 coding sequence is TGCAGCGTTGAAACGATGGGTCTTGAGCAGTACTTC. Translated: CSVETMGLEQYF.

This chain connects TRBV5-5 to TRBJ2-1; D possibly corresponds to TRBD1 (6 bases). In germline, CDR1 is SGHKS, CDR2 YYEKEE (reference sequence). The germline V and J ends were trimmed by 3 bases and 1 base, with 11 bases remaining between them. The CDR3 length is 15 residues. The CDR3 region has the DNA TGTGCCAGCAGCTCATGGACAGTTTCCTACAATGAGCAGTTCTTC. The encoded protein is CASSSWTVSYNEQFF.

On this clone itself: One junction end does not reproduce the germline sequence, and a read error may be involved. This chain joins TRBV6-1 and TRBJ2-7; perhaps TRBD1 as D (6 bases). The CDR3 length is 18 residues. Germline V gene lookup returns CDR1 MNHNS and CDR2 SASEGT. CDR3 sequence reads: CASSEVYGGQGSSYKQYF. CDR3 sequence (DNA): TGTGCCAGCAGTGAAGTTTATGGCGGGCAGGGGAGCTCCTACAAGCAGTACTTC.

Worth noting for this clone: Different DNA sequences within this sample yield the same CDR3. The chain recombines TRBV15 with TRBJ2-1, with D maybe TRBD2 (6 bases). The CDR3 has 14 residues. The germline gives CDR1 LNHNV, CDR2 YYDKDF (reference sequence). Trimming removed 0 bases at V and 5 bases at J, with 8 bases between. The CDR3 region is CATSRDGGNNEQFF. DNA for the CDR3: TGTGCCACCAGCAGAGATGGAGGGAACAATGAGCAGTTCTTC. The complete variable domain, with remaining parts taken from reference TRBV15 and TRBJ2-1, reads DAMVIQNPRYQVTQFGKPVTLSCSQTLNHNVMYWYQQKSSQAPKLLFHYYDKDFNNEADTPDNFQSRRPNTSFCFLDIRSPGLGDTAMYLCATSRDGGNNEQFFGPGTRLTVL.

This clone was observed a few times. The genes are TRBV28 and TRBJ1-2; D not certain. V lost 3 bases and J 3 bases, leaving 8 bases between the germline ends. This CDR3 spans 13 amino acids. CDR1 and CDR2 (germline): MDHEN, SYDVKM. The CDR3 region has the DNA TGTGCCAGCAGTTTGGAACGCTACTATGGCTACACCTTC. Amino acids: CASSLERYYGYTF.

CDR3 in amino acids: CASSTGLATDTQYF. Here the CDR3 DNA reads TGTGCCAGCAGCACGGGACTAGCGACGGATACGCAGTATTTT. The J gene is TRBJ2-3, the V gene TRBV5-4; TRBD2 matches at 10 bases. This CDR3 comprises 14 residues. The germline gives CDR1 SGHNT, CDR2 YYREEE (reference sequence). With V trimmed by 4 bases and J by 6 bases, 5 bases remained unmatched. Full variable domain (missing parts from reference TRBV5-4 and TRBJ2-3): ETGVTQSPTHLIKTRGQQVTLRCSSQSGHNTVSWYQQALGQGPQFIFQYYREEENGRGNFPPRFSGLQFPNYSSELNVNALELDDSALYLCASSTGLATDTQYFGPGTRLTVL.

The chain is built from TRBV2 and TRBJ1-3; no definite D call. This CDR3 comprises 14 residues. V was cut by 0 bases and J by 0 bases, with 3 bases left in between. Per the germline V gene, CDR1 is SNHLY and CDR2 is FYNNEI. The CDR3 sequence: CASSEARSGNTIYF. CDR3 coding DNA: TGTGCCAGCAGTGAAGCCCGCTCTGGAAACACCATATATTTT.

This clone showed up just a few times. This sequence joins TRBV6-1 and TRBJ2-6; D perhaps matches TRBD1 (5 bases). The CDR3 spans 13 residues. The germline gives CDR1 MNHNS, CDR2 SASEGT. Trimming shortened V by 6 bases and J by 2 bases, and 5 bases separated the two germline ends. The CDR3 protein is CASSRAGANVLTF. The CDR3 DNA reads TGTGCCAGCAGCAGGGCTGGGGCCAACGTCCTGACTTTC.

The CDR3: CASSETLELFF. Here the CDR3 DNA reads TGTGCCAGCAGTGAAACTTTAGAGCTGTTTTTT. The V gene is TRBV2, the J gene TRBJ2-2; no clear D. CDR1 and CDR2 (germline): SNHLY, FYNNEI. This CDR3 spans 11 amino acids. Trimming removed 2 bases from V and 11 bases from J, with 6 bases in between.

In DNA, the CDR3 is TGTGCCAGCAGCTTATTGGCAGGGTTCGGGGAGCTGTTTTTT. Encoded protein: CASSLLAGFGELFF. The chain is built from TRBV7-9 and TRBJ2-2; the D gene is possibly TRBD1 (5 bases). The CDR3 spans 14 residues. V lost 2 bases and J lost 7, with 11 bases in between. Per germline, CDR1 SEHNR and CDR2 FQNEAQ (reference sequence).